This passage covers 24 T cell receptor beta chains from one sample sequenced in a study of T-cell reconstitution after alpha-beta-depleted transplantation in children. Unique molecular identifiers tagged the TCRbeta library. From the PCR reads, TCRdb called clonotypes with MiXCR, one entry per CDR3 protein. This table holds approximately 130,000 distinct CDR3 sequences, 9.5% to 10% found once. The material was PBMCs, mostly from graft donor cells, obtained 180 days after TCRalphabeta/CD19-depleted stem cell transplant. These receptors were obtained from a girl younger than two who had a stem cell transplant for combined immunodeficiency, so the T cells may come from the graft donor.

The rearrangement joins TRBV12-3 or TRBV12-4 to TRBJ2-1; the match to TRBD2 covers 7 bases. The CDR3 covers 17 residues. V was pared by 3 bases and J by 6 bases, with 14 bases of the junction left unmatched. The DNA of the CDR3 is TGTGCCAGCAGTTTTCACAGGACTAGTGGATGGGGCAATGAGCAGTTCTTC. Translated, it gives CASSFHRTSGWGNEQFF.

The CDR3 nucleotides are TGCGCCAGCAGCTTGTGGGCCAGGGGATACACAGATACGCAGTATTTT. Protein sequence: CASSLWARGYTDTQYF. The J gene is TRBJ2-3, the V gene TRBV5-1, with D perhaps TRBD1 (6 bases). V was cut by 1 base and J by 2 bases, with 14 bases left in between. Germline-derived CDR1 and CDR2 are SGHRS and YFSETQ. The CDR3 is 16 amino acids.

There are a few counts of this clonotype. The chain joins TRBV5-1 to TRBJ2-5, with D possibly TRBD1 on 6 matching bases. Germline CDR1 and CDR2: SGHRS and YFSETQ. CDR3 length: 14 amino acids. V dropped 2 bases and J dropped 3 bases, with 11 bases sitting between them. DNA for the CDR3: TGCGCCAGCAGCTTCATGACAGGAGAAGAGACCCAGTACTTC. Amino acid sequence: CASSFMTGEETQYF. Looking up the rest from reference TRBV5-1 and TRBJ2-5 gives the full variable domain: KAGVTQTPRYLIKTRGQQVTLSCSPISGHRSVSWYQQTPGQGLQFLFEYFSETQRNKGNFPGRFSGRQFSNSRSEMNVSTLELGDSALYLCASSFMTGEETQYFGPGTRLLVL.

This sequence joins TRBV20-1 and TRBJ1-2, with D perhaps matching TRBD1 (5 bases). In germline, CDR1 is DFQATT, CDR2 SNEGSKA (reference sequence). The CDR3 is 15 amino acids. V dropped 1 base and J dropped 4 bases, with 16 bases sitting between them. Written as DNA, the CDR3 is TGCAGTGCTAGAGCCCCGGGACCGGCCGGCTATGGCTACACCTTC. Protein product: CSARAPGPAGYGYTF.

This clonotype has a handful of counts. The rearrangement links TRBV20-1 to TRBJ2-7; 15 nucleotides align to TRBD2. Germline CDR1 reads DFQATT; CDR2 reads SNEGSKA (reference sequence). This CDR3 is 18 amino acids long. J lost 4 bases, V lost 0 bases, and 10 bases had no gene match. The CDR3 spells CSARDRGLAGGPGYEQYF. CDR3 coding DNA: TGCAGTGCTAGAGATCGAGGACTAGCGGGGGGGCCGGGGTACGAGCAGTACTTC.

This clonotype was found many times. V is TRBV7-2 and J is TRBJ2-7; 7 bases fit TRBD2. The CDR3 runs to 15 residues. V lost 4 bases and J lost 1; bases outside the gene matches: 7. Germline CDR1 reads SGHTA; CDR2 reads FQGNSA. This CDR3 is CASSSPGRGSYEQYF. The CDR3 DNA follows: TGTGCCAGCAGCTCCCCGGGGAGGGGATCCTACGAGCAGTACTTC.

The rearrangement links TRBV12-3 or TRBV12-4 to TRBJ1-2, with D unresolved. The CDR3 consists of 15 residues. V was shortened by 2 bases and J by 8 bases, with 18 bases between the two germline ends. The CDR3 nucleotides read TGTGCCAGCAGTTTAACGAGCAGGTCGGCGGCCGGCTACACCTTC. Translation gives CASSLTSRSAAGYTF.

In this sample, this clonotype turned up many times. The chain joins TRBV20-1 to TRBJ2-5; 7 bases match TRBD2. The CDR3 loop spans 21 amino acids. Germline trimming cut 5 bases from V and 0 bases from J; bases unmatched to any gene: 27. Looked up from germline, CDR1 is DFQATT and CDR2 is SNEGSKA (reference sequence). CDR3 coding DNA: TGCAGTGCTGGTGCCCTACTAGCGTACCAAATCCCCGGCCCGTACCAAGAGACCCAGTACTTC. Translated, it gives CSAGALLAYQIPGPYQETQYF.

The chain uses TRBV20-1 and TRBJ1-3, with D possibly being TRBD1 (5 bases). V lost 0 bases and J 1 base, leaving 19 bases between the germline ends. The CDR3 spans 18 residues. Germline loops: CDR1 DFQATT, CDR2 SNEGSKA (reference sequence). The DNA for the CDR3 is TGCAGTGCTAGAGATCCCCTTGTCCTGGGGGTATCTGGAAACACCATATATTTT. Translation gives CSARDPLVLGVSGNTIYF.

This clonotype has just a few counts. The chain employs TRBV12-3 or TRBV12-4 and TRBJ2-5; D perhaps matches TRBD1 (5 bases). V was clipped by 6 bases and J by 10 bases, with 12 bases between them. There are 11 residues in the CDR3. In DNA form, the CDR3 reads TGTGCCAGCAGCCCTGACAGTTACCAGTACTTC. It translates to CASSPDSYQYF.

This clonotype was counted only a few times. This chain joins TRBV12-3 or TRBV12-4 and TRBJ2-7; TRBD1 matches at 7 bases. The CDR3 sequence is 12 residues long. Trimming cost V 6 bases and J 3 bases; bases outside gene matches: 2. CDR3 in amino acids: CASRQGYYEQYF. The CDR3 nucleotides read TGTGCCAGCAGACAGGGGTACTACGAGCAGTACTTC.

This clonotype was recorded many times. The J gene is TRBJ2-1, the V gene TRBV29-1; D might be TRBD1 (6 bases). Trimming shortened V by 5 bases and J by 4 bases, and 18 bases separated the two germline ends. The CDR3 has 15 residues. Germline loops: CDR1 SQVTM, CDR2 ANQGSEA. CDR3 in amino acids: CSVQGPGLIYNEQFF. The DNA of the CDR3 is TGCAGCGTTCAGGGGCCGGGCCTAATATACAATGAGCAGTTCTTC.

This clonotype was recorded many times. The V and J genes are TRBV20-1 and TRBJ1-5; 8 bases agree with TRBD1. The V gene's germline CDR1 is DFQATT and CDR2 SNEGSKA (reference sequence). This CDR3 is built from 17 residues. J was trimmed by 3 bases and V by 4 bases; bases with no gene match: 14. The CDR3 here is CSATYMTGAANNQPQHF. CDR3 coding DNA: TGCAGTGCTACATACATGACAGGGGCCGCCAACAATCAGCCCCAGCATTTT.

V and J are TRBV5-1 and TRBJ2-7; 8 bases are shared with TRBD1. The CDR3 loop spans 14 amino acids. Unmatched junction bases numbered 2, after V lost 0 bases and J lost 3 bases. From germline, CDR1 is SGHRS and CDR2 YFSETQ. The CDR3 is CASSLAGGNYEQYF. DNA of the CDR3: TGCGCCAGCAGCTTGGCAGGGGGCAACTACGAGCAGTACTTC.

This chain links TRBV5-1 with TRBJ1-2; 8 nucleotides line up with TRBD1. The germline CDR1 and CDR2 sequences are SGHRS and YFSETQ. V was pared by 3 bases and J by 2 bases, with 6 bases of the junction left unmatched. The CDR3 has 15 amino acids. The CDR3 sequence is CASSSWTGSNYGYTF. The CDR3 nucleotides are TGCGCCAGCAGCTCCTGGACAGGGTCGAACTATGGCTACACCTTC.

The chain has TRBV10-3 and TRBJ2-3; tentatively, D is TRBD2 (6 bases). The germline CDR1 and CDR2 sequences are ENHRY and SYGVKD. The CDR3 is made up of 13 amino acids. V dropped 9 bases and J dropped 2 bases, with 12 bases sitting between them. The CDR3 here is CAIRGGHTDTQYF. CDR3 DNA: TGTGCCATTCGTGGAGGGCACACAGATACGCAGTATTTT.

V usage is TRBV7-9 and J usage is TRBJ2-7; D is undetermined. Trimming took off 5 bases at V and 3 bases at J, with 14 bases between the two ends. This CDR3 comprises 14 residues. Germline V gene data show CDR1 as SEHNR and CDR2 as FQNEAQ (reference sequence). The CDR3 bases are TGTGCCAGCAGCCTAAAGCGCGACAACTACGAGCAGTACTTC. It translates to CASSLKRDNYEQYF. Supplemented by reference TRBV7-9 and TRBJ2-7, the full variable domain reads DTGVSQNPRHKITKRGQNVTFRCDPISEHNRLYWYRQTLGQGPEFLTYFQNEAQLEKSRLLSDRFSAERPKGSFSTLEIQRTEQGDSAMYLCASSLKRDNYEQYFGPGTRLTVT.

This chain connects TRBV6-5 to TRBJ2-1; D gene uncertain. V dropped 4 bases and J dropped 8 bases, with 18 bases sitting between them. CDR1 is MNHEY, CDR2 SVGAGI, per germline. The length of the CDR3 is 15 residues. The CDR3 DNA reads as TGTGCCAGCAGTTCATGGCGATCTGGGGTGTATGAGCAGTTCTTC. As protein: CASSSWRSGVYEQFF.

This chain links TRBV20-1 with TRBJ1-1; the D is unclear. Germline V gene lookup returns CDR1 DFQATT and CDR2 SNEGSKA (reference sequence). The CDR3 runs to 13 residues. Trimming cost V 7 bases and J 4 bases, with 16 bases left between them. CDR3 region: CSETNTGVTEAFF. The CDR3 nucleotides are TGCAGTGAGACCAACACCGGGGTCACTGAAGCTTTCTTT.

The chain has TRBV20-1 and TRBJ2-2, with D maybe TRBD2 (5 bases). The CDR3 is made up of 16 amino acids. V gave up 1 base and J gave up 4 bases, with 16 bases separating them. Germline CDR1 is DFQATT and CDR2 is SNEGSKA (reference sequence). CDR3: CSARVPGLARTGELFF. The CDR3 nucleotides are TGCAGTGCTAGAGTCCCAGGCCTAGCTCGCACCGGGGAGCTGTTTTTT.

The genes are TRBV5-1 and TRBJ2-1; 7 bases line up with TRBD1. Germline V gene sequence: CDR1 SGHRS, CDR2 YFSETQ. Losses at the gene ends were 0 bases for V and 8 bases for J; bases not matched to a gene: 8. The CDR3 loop spans 15 amino acids. CDR3 sequence (DNA): TGCGCCAGCAGCTTGGCTTGGGACAGTATCTATGAGCAGTTCTTC. Translating gives CASSLAWDSIYEQFF. The variable domain in full, with the rest retrieved from reference TRBV5-1 and TRBJ2-1, is KAGVTQTPRYLIKTRGQQVTLSCSPISGHRSVSWYQQTPGQGLQFLFEYFSETQRNKGNFPGRFSGRQFSNSRSEMNVSTLELGDSALYLCASSLAWDSIYEQFFGPGTRLTVL.

This clonotype has more than one count but fewer than ten. The V gene is TRBV5-1, the J gene TRBJ2-1; 7 bases match TRBD1. The ends lost 5 bases at V and 7 bases at J; junction bases unmatched: 9. Germline CDR1 and CDR2: SGHRS and YFSETQ. CDR3 length: 14 residues. The CDR3 here is CASSLDRLGNEQFF. The CDR3 DNA reads TGCGCCAGCAGTCTGGACAGGTTGGGTAATGAGCAGTTCTTC.

This clonotype appeared once. This chain joins TRBV7-9 and TRBJ2-7; D is ambiguous. Germline V gene lookup returns CDR1 SEHNR and CDR2 FQNEAQ (reference sequence). The germline V and J ends were trimmed by 0 bases and 1 base, with 13 bases remaining between them. The CDR3 spans 16 residues. CDR3 sequence: CASSLAHPVRSYEQYF. The CDR3 nucleotides read TGTGCCAGCAGCTTAGCGCATCCGGTCCGATCCTACGAGCAGTACTTC.

J is TRBJ2-1 and V is TRBV5-1, with 11 bases matching TRBD2. V gave up 0 bases and J gave up 0 bases; unmatched junction bases: 8. The CDR3 is made up of 19 amino acids. The germline gives CDR1 SGHRS, CDR2 YFSETQ. CDR3 region: CASSLGGLAVFSSYNEQFF. CDR3 sequence (DNA): TGCGCCAGCAGCTTGGGGGGACTAGCGGTATTCAGCTCCTACAATGAGCAGTTCTTC.